These 25 T cell receptor beta chains share one sample of origin, sequenced in a study of CD8 T cells in Susac syndrome. With random hexamers, reverse transcription was performed on about 0.45 to 1 ug of RNA. TCRdb ran MiXCR on the immunoSEQ multiplex PCR reads and lists one entry per CDR3 protein. The table includes a few hundred thousand distinct CDR3 sequences, 70% to 90% detected once. Sequencing input: CD8+ T cells from PBMCs. The receptors shown here come from a human donor with multiple sclerosis.

This clonotype has just a few counts. The chain recombines TRBV25-1 with TRBJ1-6; no reliable D call. Germline loops: CDR1 MGHDK, CDR2 SYGVNS. This CDR3 has 12 amino acids. The ends were cut back, 4 bases at V and 7 bases at J, with 5 bases in the middle. The DNA for the CDR3 is TGTGCCAGCAGTGTGGGAAATTCACCCCTCCACTTT. Protein product: CASSVGNSPLHF.

The CDR3 bases are TGCAGCGTTGATTTAGTGCCGGGTGAGCAGTTCTTC. Translated: CSVDLVPGEQFF. The V call is TRBV29-1, the J call TRBJ2-1; D call uncertain. This CDR3 region has 12 residues. Germline values: CDR1 SQVTM, CDR2 ANQGSEA. V was cut by 3 bases and J by 9 bases, with 12 bases left in between.

The V call is TRBV9, the J call TRBJ1-6; D is possibly TRBD1 (6 bases). CDR1 SGDLS and CDR2 YYNGEE come from the germline V gene. V lost 3 bases, J lost 8 bases, and 15 bases lay in between. The CDR3 is 15 amino acids. The CDR3 loop reads CASSDLDRKYSPLHF. The CDR3, as DNA: TGTGCCAGCAGCGACCTGGACAGAAAGTATTCACCCCTCCACTTT. Based on the CDR3 plus reference TRBV9 and TRBJ1-6, the full variable domain is DSGVTQTPKHLITATGQRVTLRCSPRSGDLSVYWYQQSLDQGLQFLIQYYNGEERAKGNILERFSAQQFPDLHSELNLSSLELGDSALYFCASSDLDRKYSPLHFGNGTRLTVT.

The chain has TRBV7-9 and TRBJ2-5; perhaps TRBD2 as D (6 bases). Trimming took off 5 bases at V and 1 base at J, with 11 bases between the two ends. The CDR3 contains 14 residues. Germline assignment: CDR1 SEHNR and CDR2 FQNEAQ (reference sequence). Here the CDR3 DNA reads TGTGCCAGCAGCCCGACTAGTGTCCAAGAGACCCAGTACTTC. It is translated as CASSPTSVQETQYF.

The V call is TRBV11-2, the J call TRBJ2-1; TRBD2 agrees at 10 bases. Germline V gives CDR1 SGHAT, CDR2 FQNNGV. The V gene end was trimmed by 5 bases and the J gene end by 7 bases; junction bases not matched to a gene: 11. This CDR3 contains 16 residues. CDR3 protein: CASSPSLAGASNEQFF. The CDR3 bases are TGTGCCAGCAGCCCTAGTCTAGCGGGAGCATCGAATGAGCAGTTCTTC. Based on the CDR3 plus reference TRBV11-2 and TRBJ2-1, the full variable domain is EAGVAQSPRYKIIEKRQSVAFWCNPISGHATLYWYQQILGQGPKLLIQFQNNGVVDDSQLPKDRFSAERLKGVDSTLKIQPAKLEDSAVYLCASSPSLAGASNEQFFGPGTRLTVL.

This clonotype came up once. The chain uses TRBV5-1 and TRBJ2-3; TRBD2 matches 12 bases. Germline CDR1 SGHRS, CDR2 YFSETQ. The CDR3 runs 16 residues. The trim removed 3 bases at V and 2 bases at J, leaving 4 bases unmatched. CDR3 residues: CASSSRLAGATDTQYF. The CDR3 DNA follows: TGCGCCAGCAGCTCACGACTAGCGGGGGCCACAGATACGCAGTATTTT.

The J gene is TRBJ1-1, the V gene TRBV14; tentative D call: TRBD1 (5 bases). Trimming removed 5 bases at V and 7 bases at J, with 20 bases between. Germline CDR1 is SGHDN and CDR2 is FVKESK. This CDR3 has 15 amino acids. The CDR3 nucleotides are TGTGCCAGCAGCTCCTATTCGGCAGGGCCGGGTGAAGCTTTCTTT. Translation: CASSSYSAGPGEAFF.

This chain uses TRBV29-1 with TRBJ2-5; the D gene could be TRBD1 or TRBD2 (7 bases each). The end of the DNA is better explained by TRBJ2-7, so the J call may be wrong. There are 14 residues in the CDR3. Germline CDR1 SQVTM, CDR2 ANQGSEA. Here the CDR3 DNA reads TGCAGCGTTGAGGGGGGGGGACAGCGGTACGAGCAGTACTTC. Protein: CSVEGGGQRYEQYF.

CDR3 residues: CASSHPRQGSAEKLFF. The DNA for the CDR3 is TGCGCCAGCAGCCATCCCAGACAGGGGTCAGCGGAAAAACTGTTTTTT. The chain couples TRBV4-1 to TRBJ1-4, with TRBD1 matching over 8 bases. The CDR3 is 16 residues long. Per the germline V gene, CDR1 is MGHRA and CDR2 is YSYEKL. Trimming took 3 bases from V and 8 from J; bases not matched to a gene: 11.

The chain employs TRBV4-1 and TRBJ1-1; D is undetermined. Germline V gene lookup returns CDR1 MGHRA and CDR2 YSYEKL. The CDR3 runs to 15 residues. Trimming stripped 0 bases from V and 1 base from J, with 9 bases between. CDR3 in amino acids: CASSQDVSGNTEAFF. The CDR3 DNA is TGCGCCAGCAGCCAAGACGTTTCCGGGAACACTGAAGCTTTCTTT.

This clonotype was found once. The chain uses TRBV18 and TRBJ1-3, with D unclear. CDR3 length equals 12 residues. Germline V gene data show CDR1 as KGHSH and CDR2 as LQKENI. V dropped 6 bases and J dropped 13 bases, with 16 bases sitting between them. The CDR3 DNA sequence: TGTGCCAGCTCCCCCCCGGCTCGGCCGATATATTTT. It translates to CASSPPARPIYF.

The gene calls are TRBV23-1 and TRBJ2-1; weak D call: TRBD2 (5 bases). TRBV23-1 counts as an open reading frame of uncertain function. The CDR3 runs 17 residues. Trimming stripped 3 bases from V and 7 bases from J, with 22 bases between. The CDR3 here is CASSHFKRSYRSNEQFF. DNA for the CDR3: TGCGCCAGCAGTCATTTCAAGCGGTCCTACCGATCTAATGAGCAGTTCTTC.

The chain combines TRBV3-1 with TRBJ2-2, with D tentatively TRBD2 (6 bases). The CDR3 spans 15 residues. The germline V and J ends were trimmed by 4 bases and 3 bases, with 12 bases remaining between them. The germline V gene has CDR1 LGHDT and CDR2 YNNKEL (reference sequence). CDR3 region: CASSPTRGHTGELFF. CDR3 in DNA: TGTGCCAGCAGCCCGACTAGGGGACACACCGGGGAGCTGTTTTTT.

The CDR3, as DNA: TGTGCCAGCATACACCCCACCGGGGAGCTGTTTTTT. Its translation: CASIHPTGELFF. The chain couples TRBV25-1 to TRBJ2-2; D is undetermined. Trimming stripped 7 bases from V and 4 bases from J, with 7 bases between. This CDR3 is built from 12 residues. CDR1 is MGHDK, CDR2 SYGVNS, per germline.

V and J are TRBV6-5 and TRBJ1-6; no clear D. Germline values: CDR1 MNHEY, CDR2 SVGAGI. Deletions cut 0 bases from V and 8 bases from J, with 11 bases between. The CDR3 spans 15 residues. The chain's CDR3 is CASSYSTRSDSPLHF. Here the CDR3 DNA reads TGTGCCAGCAGTTACTCGACAAGGTCGGATTCACCCCTCCACTTT.

This chain connects TRBV6-4 to TRBJ2-1; 7 bases fit TRBD2. J lost 5 bases, V lost 4 bases, and 11 bases had no gene match. CDR1 and CDR2 (germline): MRHNA, SNTAGT. This CDR3 contains 16 residues. CDR3: CASSALAGEGDNEQFF. DNA for the CDR3: TGTGCCAGCAGTGCTCTGGCGGGAGAAGGAGACAATGAGCAGTTCTTC.

J is TRBJ2-7 and V is TRBV25-1; D remains ambiguous. Germline lookup yields CDR1 MGHDK and CDR2 SYGVNS. CDR3 length: 13 amino acids. Deletions cut 3 bases from V and 1 base from J, with 7 bases between. The CDR3 protein is CASSDLSSYEQYF. CDR3 DNA sequence: TGTGCCAGCAGTGATCTGAGTTCCTACGAGCAGTACTTC.

This clonotype came up a few times. The chain is built from TRBV7-2 and TRBJ2-5; TRBD2 matches at 10 bases. The CDR3 consists of 16 residues. Germline V gives CDR1 SGHTA, CDR2 FQGNSA. Losses at the gene ends were 6 bases for V and 4 bases for J; bases not matched to a gene: 11. The DNA of the CDR3 is TGTGCCAGCAGTCCCGTCGGGGGACTAGCGTCAGAGACCCAGTACTTC. Translating it yields CASSPVGGLASETQYF.

This chain uses TRBV27 with TRBJ2-1; D unresolved. Germline values: CDR1 MNHEY, CDR2 SMNVEV (reference sequence). The CDR3 contains 14 residues. V was shortened by 3 bases and J by 9 bases, with 15 bases between the two germline ends. The DNA of the CDR3 is TGTGCCAGCAGTTTTACCGGGTCCGGCGGTGAGCAGTTCTTC. Amino acids: CASSFTGSGGEQFF.

The chain is built from TRBV14 and TRBJ2-1; D is possibly TRBD2 (6 bases). From germline, CDR1 is SGHDN and CDR2 FVKESK. Deletions cut 1 base from V and 7 bases from J, with 20 bases between. The CDR3 is 17 amino acids. The CDR3 DNA sequence: TGTGCCAGCAGCCAAGTTAGGGTACCGGGACTTCTTAATGAGCAGTTCTTC. It specifies CASSQVRVPGLLNEQFF.

The chain uses TRBV9 and TRBJ1-3; 7 bases are a match to TRBD1. The CDR3 spans 18 residues. The junction had 14 bases not matched to a gene; V was cut back by 2 bases and J by 3 bases. Germline-derived CDR1 and CDR2 are SGDLS and YYNGEE. CDR3 sequence: CASSVGDRQPAGGNTIYF. CDR3 nucleotide sequence: TGTGCCAGCAGCGTGGGGGACAGACAGCCCGCAGGTGGAAACACCATATATTTT.

The table lists this clonotype with a few counts. The V and J genes are TRBV6-1 and TRBJ1-1, with 8 positions matching TRBD1. With V trimmed by 11 bases and J by 1 base, 3 bases remained unmatched. Germline CDR1 MNHNS, CDR2 SASEGT. The CDR3 runs 12 residues. CDR3 protein: CAGQGTNTEAFF. Written as DNA, the CDR3 is TGTGCCGGACAGGGAACGAACACTGAAGCTTTCTTT.

This sequence joins TRBV10-2 and TRBJ2-7, with D uncertain. Germline loops: CDR1 WSHSY, CDR2 SAAADI. V lost 5 bases and J lost 6, with 5 bases in between. The CDR3 consists of 10 residues. The CDR3 reads CASSNGEQYF. CDR3 coding DNA: TGCGCCAGCAGTAATGGCGAGCAGTACTTC.

The CDR3 protein is CASSLAVAGGTYNEQFF. In nucleotides, the CDR3 is TGCGCCAGCAGCTTGGCGGTAGCGGGAGGCACCTACAATGAGCAGTTCTTC. The chain couples TRBV5-1 to TRBJ2-1; 10 bases are shared with TRBD2. V shed 0 bases, J shed 2 bases, and the junction held 5 bases outside the gene matches. CDR3 length equals 17 residues. The germline CDR1 and CDR2 sequences are SGHRS and YFSETQ.

The J gene is TRBJ1-6, the V gene TRBV20-1; no clear D gene. The CDR3 has 16 amino acids. V lost 1 base and J lost 0, with 10 bases in between. Looked up from germline, CDR1 is DFQATT and CDR2 is SNEGSKA (reference sequence). The CDR3 bases are TGCAGTGCTAGAGGGGCAGTCAGCTCCTATAATTCACCCCTCCACTTT. Protein product: CSARGAVSSYNSPLHF.